What follows are 32 T cell receptor beta chains derived from one specimen sequenced in a study of blood T cell repertoires in COVID-19. Clones were read by immunoSEQ multiplex PCR, and TCRdb kept only the in-frame ones, dropping some. The top ten clones hold 3.3% of a sample with 200,000 or so clones, 70% to 90% of them seen once. Sequenced: peripheral blood. These receptors originate from a man between 60 and 70 years old with acute or convalescent COVID-19.

CDR3 nucleotide sequence: TGCGCCAGCAGCTTGGGAGGTAGCCGCACAGATACGCAGTATTTT. Translated, it gives CASSLGGSRTDTQYF. The chain uses TRBV5-1 and TRBJ2-3; no definite D call. The CDR3 runs to 15 residues. Per the germline V gene, CDR1 is SGHRS and CDR2 is YFSETQ. The ends were cut back, 0 bases at V and 1 base at J, with 9 bases in the middle.

CDR3 residues: CSVVETEAFF. CDR3 nucleotide sequence: TGCAGCGTTGTCGAGACTGAAGCTTTCTTT. This chain uses TRBV29-1 with TRBJ1-1, with unresolved D. V was shortened by 4 bases and J by 5 bases, with 5 bases between the two germline ends. Looked up from germline, CDR1 is SQVTM and CDR2 is ANQGSEA. The CDR3 extends over 10 amino acids.

As concerns this clone: In the same sample, other DNA sequences code for this CDR3. The chain is built from TRBV9 and TRBJ2-3; 7 bases match TRBD2. Germline loops: CDR1 SGDLS, CDR2 YYNGEE. The CDR3 sequence is 16 residues long. The ends lost 0 bases at V and 0 bases at J; junction bases unmatched: 4. The CDR3 here is CASSVVNSGSTDTQYF. The CDR3 bases are TGTGCCAGCAGCGTAGTTAATAGCGGGAGCACAGATACGCAGTATTTT.

This CDR3 is CSAPTNYGYTF. In DNA, the CDR3 is TGCAGTGCTCCAACTAACTATGGCTACACCTTC. The V call is TRBV20-1, the J call TRBJ1-2; unclear D gene. Germline V gene lookup returns CDR1 DFQATT and CDR2 SNEGSKA (reference sequence). Trimming left V 5 bases short and J 0 bases short, with 4 bases between. There are 11 residues in the CDR3.

The genes are TRBV7-9 and TRBJ2-1, with TRBD2 identical over 9 bases. Germline CDR1 SEHNR, CDR2 FQNEAQ (reference sequence). The CDR3 has 15 residues. V lost 6 bases, J lost 3 bases, and 6 bases stayed unmatched. The CDR3 nucleotides read TGTGCCAGCAGTAGCGGGAGTTACGGCTACAATGAGCAGTTCTTC. Its protein is CASSSGSYGYNEQFF.

This chain uses TRBV5-6 with TRBJ1-1; no firm D call. Germline lookup yields CDR1 SGHDT and CDR2 YYEEEE. Trimming removed 0 bases at V and 0 bases at J, with 12 bases between. The length of the CDR3 is 16 residues. Here the CDR3 reads CASSLELRGVNTEAFF. The CDR3 DNA is TGTGCCAGCAGCTTGGAGTTGCGGGGAGTGAACACTGAAGCTTTCTTT.

This sequence joins TRBV10-2 and TRBJ2-3; TRBD2 aligns across 16 bases. The CDR3 is 16 amino acids. Germline V gene data show CDR1 as WSHSY and CDR2 as SAAADI. The J segment lost 6 bases and the V segment lost 6 bases, leaving 6 bases of the junction unmatched. CDR3 sequence reads: CASSAGTSGRGDTQYF. The DNA of the CDR3 is TGCGCCAGCAGCGCCGGGACTAGCGGGAGGGGGGATACGCAGTATTTT.

This rearrangement joins TRBV4-3 to TRBJ1-6; D may be TRBD1 (5 bases). The V gene lost 3 bases and the J gene lost 10 bases, with 7 bases spanning the gap. This CDR3 has 12 residues. CDR1 is LGHNA, CDR2 YSLEER, per germline. CDR3 in amino acids: CASSQDKSPLHF. CDR3 nucleotide sequence: TGCGCCAGCAGCCAGGACAAGTCACCCCTCCACTTT.

The V gene is TRBV19, the J gene TRBJ1-2; 7 bases agree with TRBD1. CDR1 and CDR2 (germline): LNHDA, SQIVND (reference sequence). With 5 bases clipped from V and 8 bases from J, the junction kept 14 bases outside the gene matches. The CDR3 has 15 amino acids. The DNA of the CDR3 is TGTGCCAGTAGTGTCCCGGGACAGTTCTGGAGCGGCTACACCTTC. Its translation: CASSVPGQFWSGYTF. The full variable domain, completed using reference TRBV19 and TRBJ1-2, is DGGITQSPKYLFRKEGQNVTLSCEQNLNHDAMYWYRQDPGQGLRLIYYSQIVNDFQKGDIAEGYSVSREKKESFPLTVTSAQKNPTAFYLCASSVPGQFWSGYTFGSGTRLTVV.

The V and J genes are TRBV5-6 and TRBJ2-5; TRBD1 agrees at 8 bases. Germline CDR1 is SGHDT and CDR2 is YYEEEE. V trimming: 5 bases; J trimming: 5 bases; junction bases outside the gene matches: 8. The length of the CDR3 is 14 residues. The CDR3 sequence is CASSRGQGGETQYF. Written as DNA, the CDR3 is TGTGCCAGCAGTCGCGGACAGGGCGGGGAGACCCAGTACTTC.

V and J are TRBV5-6 and TRBJ1-2; 8 bases line up with TRBD1. V was clipped by 1 base and J by 2 bases; unmatched bases: 7. Germline V gene data show CDR1 as SGHDT and CDR2 as YYEEEE. The CDR3 is 16 residues long. CDR3 DNA: TGTGCCAGCAGCTTGTACCAGGGGGCGGCGAACTATGGCTACACCTTC. Translated: CASSLYQGAANYGYTF.

The genes are TRBV29-1 and TRBJ1-4; 10 nucleotides line up with TRBD1. The germline V gene has CDR1 SQVTM and CDR2 ANQGSEA. Trimming removed 4 bases from V and 6 bases from J; junction bases left unmatched: 5. The CDR3 is 14 amino acids. CDR3 residues: CSVAETGGDEKLFF. CDR3 DNA: TGCAGCGTTGCTGAGACAGGGGGCGATGAAAAACTGTTTTTT.

The V gene is TRBV15, the J gene TRBJ2-7; 9 bases line up with TRBD2. This CDR3 region has 12 residues. V lost 10 bases to trimming and J lost 2 bases; unmatched junction nucleotides: 3. Germline V gives CDR1 LNHNV, CDR2 YYDKDF (reference sequence). The CDR3 DNA reads TGTGCCAGCGGGAGGGAAACCTACGAGCAGTACTTC. Residues: CASGRETYEQYF.

On this clone itself: A junction end diverges from the germline sequence, so it may reflect a read error. The chain employs TRBV10-3 and TRBJ2-3; TRBD2 aligns across 8 bases. CDR1 and CDR2 from the germline V gene are ENHRY and SYGVKD. The CDR3 length is 15 residues. The CDR3: CAISEAGERTDTQYF. The CDR3, as DNA: TGTGCCATCAGTGAAGCGGGAGAACGCACGGATACGCAGTATTTT.

The V gene is TRBV5-1, the J gene TRBJ1-4; D is uncertain. CDR1 SGHRS and CDR2 YFSETQ come from the germline V gene. The CDR3 contains 16 residues. Trimming stripped 0 bases from V and 5 bases from J, with 14 bases between. This chain's CDR3 is CASSLGGAIGNEKLFF. CDR3 nucleotide sequence: TGCGCCAGCAGCTTGGGGGGAGCCATAGGGAATGAAAAACTGTTTTTT.

About this clone itself: The sample holds other DNA sequences that translate to the same CDR3. This rearrangement joins TRBV19 to TRBJ2-2, with 10 bases matching TRBD1. Germline V gene sequence: CDR1 LNHDA, CDR2 SQIVND (reference sequence). CDR3 length: 14 amino acids. The junction had 0 bases not matched to a gene; V was cut back by 4 bases and J by 4 bases. Here the CDR3 DNA reads TGTGCCAGTAGTAGGACAGGGGGCACCGGGGAGCTGTTTTTT. Its protein is CASSRTGGTGELFF. The entire variable domain, with the rest obtained from reference TRBV19 and TRBJ2-2, is as follows: DGGITQSPKYLFRKEGQNVTLSCEQNLNHDAMYWYRQDPGQGLRLIYYSQIVNDFQKGDIAEGYSVSREKKESFPLTVTSAQKNPTAFYLCASSRTGGTGELFFGEGSRLTVL.

This chain uses TRBV27 with TRBJ2-3; tentative D call: TRBD2 (5 bases). Trimming stripped 4 bases from V and 2 bases from J, with 13 bases between. The CDR3 loop spans 15 amino acids. Germline CDR1 MNHEY, CDR2 SMNVEV (reference sequence). Here the CDR3 reads CASSWNGKYTDTQYF. CDR3 DNA: TGTGCCAGCAGTTGGAACGGGAAGTACACAGATACGCAGTATTTT.

A remark on this clone: The sample contains more than one DNA sequence encoding this CDR3. CDR3 region: CASSPGTGVNQPQHF. As DNA, the CDR3 is TGCGCCAGCAGCCCCGGGACAGGAGTTAATCAGCCCCAGCATTTT. The gene calls are TRBV5-1 and TRBJ1-5, with 8 bases identical to TRBD1. The germline V gene encodes CDR1 SGHRS and CDR2 YFSETQ. CDR3 size: 15 residues. After removal of 4 bases from V and 4 bases from J, the junction contained 7 bases not matched to a gene.

The chain uses TRBV5-1 and TRBJ2-7; the D gene is possibly TRBD1 (6 bases). Trimming took off 4 bases at V and 0 bases at J, with 17 bases between the two ends. Germline-derived CDR1 and CDR2 are SGHRS and YFSETQ. This CDR3 is 16 amino acids long. The CDR3 DNA follows: TGCGCCAGCAGCCCACCCGGGACAACCAACTCCTACGAGCAGTACTTC. Its translation is CASSPPGTTNSYEQYF.

This chain connects TRBV29-1 to TRBJ2-7; D perhaps matches TRBD1 (5 bases). V gave up 5 bases and J gave up 2 bases, with 13 bases separating them. The CDR3 has 13 residues. The germline V gene encodes CDR1 SQVTM and CDR2 ANQGSEA. The CDR3: CSVLSGQTYEQYF. DNA for the CDR3: TGCAGCGTTCTCTCAGGGCAAACCTACGAGCAGTACTTC.

Concerning this clone itself: Mismatch with germline at one junction end may stem from a read error. This chain connects TRBV4-1 to TRBJ2-5; 8 bases fit TRBD1. Looked up from germline, CDR1 is MGHRA and CDR2 is YSYEKL. There are 16 residues in the CDR3. The DNA of the CDR3 is TGCGCCAGCAGCCAGACAGGGGTAAGGGACCAGGAGACCCAGTACTTC. Its protein product is CASSQTGVRDQETQYF.

The V call is TRBV12-3 or TRBV12-4, the J call TRBJ2-3; D is unclear. The germline V and J ends were trimmed by 5 bases and 1 base, with 7 bases remaining between them. The CDR3 is made up of 13 amino acids. The CDR3, as DNA: TGTGCCAGCAGTGCCCTAGGCACAGATACGCAGTATTTT. Translated, it gives CASSALGTDTQYF.

The CDR3 here is CASSLELNTEAFF. CDR3 bases: TGTGCCAGCAGCTTAGAGCTGAACACTGAAGCTTTCTTT. V gene TRBV7-9 combines with J gene TRBJ1-1; D not resolved. Trimming took off 1 base at V and 0 bases at J, with 3 bases between the two ends. The CDR3 sequence is 13 residues long. Germline V lookup: CDR1 SEHNR, CDR2 FQNEAQ (reference sequence).

The rearrangement links TRBV12-5 to TRBJ2-5; possible D gene TRBD2, 7 bases. V gave up 3 bases and J gave up 5 bases, with 19 bases separating them. The CDR3 length is 16 residues. Germline values: CDR1 LGHNT, CDR2 FRNRAP. The CDR3: CASGFPGGRRGETQYF. The CDR3 nucleotides are TGTGCTAGTGGTTTCCCCGGGGGGCGACGGGGGGAGACCCAGTACTTC.

The J gene is TRBJ2-5, the V gene TRBV19, with D perhaps TRBD2 (5 bases). Germline V gives CDR1 LNHDA, CDR2 SQIVND (reference sequence). Trimming shortened V by 5 bases and J by 4 bases, and 17 bases separated the two germline ends. This CDR3 has 15 amino acids. This chain's CDR3 is CASSEIAFVSETQYF. DNA for the CDR3: TGTGCCAGTAGTGAGATAGCGTTTGTTTCAGAGACCCAGTACTTC.

The chain carries TRBV11-3 and TRBJ2-2, with D possibly being TRBD2 (5 bases). CDR3 length: 14 amino acids. The germline V and J ends were trimmed by 5 bases and 4 bases, with 11 bases remaining between them. CDR1 SGHNT and CDR2 YENEEA come from the germline V gene. The CDR3 spells CASSPSTRTGELFF. In DNA, the CDR3 is TGTGCCAGCAGCCCTAGCACTCGCACCGGGGAGCTGTTTTTT.

This chain links TRBV7-2 with TRBJ2-7; TRBD1 matches at 10 bases. Germline CDR1 SGHTA, CDR2 FQGNSA. The ends lost 4 bases at V and 5 bases at J; junction bases unmatched: 5. This CDR3 is 14 amino acids long. CDR3 protein: CASSSGTGAHEQYF. The CDR3 region has the DNA TGTGCCAGCAGCTCCGGGACAGGGGCACACGAGCAGTACTTC.

CDR3 sequence (DNA): TGCAGCGTTTGGGGCTCGATTCTGGCGGTAGACTTAGAGACCCAGTACTTC. Its translation: CSVWGSILAVDLETQYF. This chain links TRBV29-1 with TRBJ2-5; tentatively, D is TRBD1 (5 bases). Germline CDR1 is SQVTM and CDR2 is ANQGSEA. This CDR3 spans 17 amino acids. The germline V and J ends were trimmed by 5 bases and 4 bases, with 26 bases remaining between them.

The chain combines TRBV3-1 (or the pseudogene TRBV3-2) with TRBJ2-3, with a possible D match to TRBD1 (6 bases). The CDR3 runs to 18 residues. Germline V lookup: CDR1 LGHDT, CDR2 YNNKEL (reference sequence). The V end was cut by 0 bases, the J end by 2 bases, with 18 bases between. As DNA, the CDR3 is TGTGCCAGCAGCCAAGATGAAAGGGGGAGAGGCCCCACAGATACGCAGTATTTT. It codes for CASSQDERGRGPTDTQYF.

CDR3 amino acids: CASSRTSGTDTQYF. In DNA form, the CDR3 reads TGTGCCAGCAGTCGGACTAGCGGCACAGATACGCAGTATTTT. The chain links TRBV3-1 (or the pseudogene TRBV3-2) to TRBJ2-3; 9 bases agree with TRBD2. The germline V gene encodes CDR1 LGHDT and CDR2 YNNKEL (reference sequence). This CDR3 has 14 amino acids. V lost 6 bases and J lost 1; bases outside the gene matches: 2.

This clone was counted a single time. This chain joins TRBV7-8 and TRBJ1-1, with D possibly being TRBD1 (5 bases). The ends were cut back, 3 bases at V and 3 bases at J, with 8 bases in the middle. This CDR3 is built from 13 residues. Germline lookup yields CDR1 SGHVS and CDR2 FQNEAQ. Here the CDR3 DNA reads TGTGCCAGCAGCTTTCGACAGTACACTGAAGCTTTCTTT. Protein sequence: CASSFRQYTEAFF.

V is TRBV1 and J is TRBJ1-1. TRBV1 is termed a pseudogene. This CDR3 region has 17 residues. CDR3 sequence: CTSSQPPLRTENTEAFF. Here the CDR3 DNA reads TGCACCAGCAGCCAACCTCCCCTAAGGACTGAGAACACTGAAGCTTTCTTT.